These 29 T cell receptor beta chains were sequenced from one sample in a study of long-term antiretroviral therapy in people with HIV. They ran version v3.0 of the immunoSEQ assay at survey level. TCRdb's copy holds only in-frame clones and misses some; the assay was immunoSEQ multiplex PCR. The repertoire holds tens of thousands of clones, around 83% seen once, with 4.8% in the top ten. The sequencing used unsorted PBMCs, collected roughly 2.9 years before starting antiretroviral therapy. Source of these receptors: a woman in her thirties with HIV.

A few counts support this clone. This chain joins TRBV4-2 and TRBJ2-7; tentatively, D is TRBD2 (5 bases). V was cut by 3 bases and J by 3 bases, with 15 bases left in between. The CDR3 contains 15 residues. Germline CDR1 is LGHNA and CDR2 is YNFKEQ. The CDR3 DNA follows: TGTGCCAGCAGCCAGCACCACGGGGAGAACTACGAGCAGTACTTC. Translated, it gives CASSQHHGENYEQYF.

The chain joins TRBV23-1 to TRBJ1-4; D may be TRBD1 (5 bases). TRBV23-1 is sorted into the ORF group, with uncertain function. CDR3 length equals 13 residues. V shed 7 bases and J shed 4 bases, with 10 bases lying between them. CDR3 DNA sequence: TGCGCCAGCACTCGGGGCAATAATGAAAAACTGTTTTTT. Translating it yields CASTRGNNEKLFF.

The chain uses TRBV6-1 and TRBJ1-1, with D hard to call. V lost 6 bases, J lost 6 bases, and 14 bases lay in between. CDR1 and CDR2 (germline): MNHNS, SASEGT. The CDR3 spans 13 residues. Here the CDR3 DNA reads TGTGCCAGCAGGTTAGAACAGAGAGCTGAAGCTTTCTTT. Translation gives CASRLEQRAEAFF.

In nucleotides, the CDR3 is TGTGCCAGCAGCTTGAGTAGCGTAGAGACCCAGTACTTC. Translation gives CASSLSSVETQYF. The V and J genes are TRBV7-2 and TRBJ2-5; D is perhaps TRBD2 (5 bases). Germline CDR1 SGHTA, CDR2 FQGNSA. The CDR3 totals 13 residues. V lost 3 bases to trimming and J lost 4 bases, with 9 bases between them.

The chain has TRBV25-1 and TRBJ2-3; maybe TRBD1 (6 bases). The length of the CDR3 is 15 residues. The V gene lost 6 bases and the J gene lost 1 base, with 14 bases spanning the gap. Per germline, CDR1 MGHDK and CDR2 SYGVNS. In nucleotides, the CDR3 is TGTGCCAGCAGGCGATGGGGGCGCCGCACAGATACGCAGTATTTT. Translating it yields CASRRWGRRTDTQYF.

V gene TRBV18 combines with J gene TRBJ1-1; D is uncertain. The CDR3 spans 14 residues. In germline, CDR1 is KGHSH, CDR2 LQKENI. V was cut by 6 bases and J by 3 bases, with 14 bases left in between. The CDR3 spells CASSSTLGDTEAFF. The DNA for the CDR3 is TGTGCCAGCTCCTCAACCCTCGGAGACACTGAAGCTTTCTTT.

The rearrangement uses TRBV12-5 and TRBJ2-1, with no clear D. V lost 5 bases and J lost 7, with 18 bases in between. CDR1 and CDR2 (germline): LGHNT, FRNRAP. This CDR3 has 15 residues. The CDR3 protein is CASGAPGPLGNEQFF. The CDR3 nucleotides are TGTGCTAGTGGTGCCCCAGGCCCCCTGGGAAATGAGCAGTTCTTC.

This chain connects TRBV25-1 to TRBJ2-5; D is possibly TRBD2 (5 bases). With 5 bases removed from V and 2 bases from J, the gap between germline ends came to 15 bases. CDR1 MGHDK and CDR2 SYGVNS come from the germline V gene. The CDR3 is made up of 15 amino acids. CDR3 nucleotide sequence: TGTGCCAGCAGTAATCTACTAGGACTTCAAGAGACCCAGTACTTC. Translated, it gives CASSNLLGLQETQYF.

V is TRBV5-5 and J is TRBJ1-6, with 9 bases lining up with TRBD1. With 0 bases clipped from V and 10 bases from J, the junction kept 8 bases outside the gene matches. Germline assignment: CDR1 SGHKS and CDR2 YYEKEE (reference sequence). This CDR3 has 16 amino acids. The CDR3, as DNA: TGTGCCAGCAGCTTGGCGGTCACAGGGGGCGCCTCACCCCTCCACTTT. This translates into CASSLAVTGGASPLHF.

V gene TRBV7-8 combines with J gene TRBJ1-3; maybe TRBD1 (6 bases). The V gene lost 5 bases and the J gene lost 5 bases, with 19 bases spanning the gap. The CDR3 is 16 amino acids. The germline V gene has CDR1 SGHVS and CDR2 FQNEAQ. The CDR3 sequence: CASSPAHTGARNTIYF. The CDR3 nucleotides are TGTGCCAGCAGCCCCGCGCACACGGGGGCCCGAAACACCATATATTTT.

The chain recombines TRBV27 with TRBJ1-1, with D uncertain. Trimming removed 0 bases at V and 0 bases at J, with 8 bases between. The V gene's germline CDR1 is MNHEY and CDR2 SMNVEV (reference sequence). The CDR3 spans 15 residues. The CDR3: CASSLSMGLNTEAFF. For the CDR3, the DNA is TGTGCCAGCAGTTTATCCATGGGGTTGAACACTGAAGCTTTCTTT.

The genes are TRBV10-1 and TRBJ1-1, with no clear D. Germline V gives CDR1 WNHNN, CDR2 SYGVQD (reference sequence). Between the trimmed V and J ends, which lost 6 bases and 1 base, there was a span of 9 bases. The CDR3 is 13 amino acids. CDR3 sequence (DNA): TGCGCCAGCAGCCCACTAAGGAACACTGAAGCTTTCTTT. It specifies CASSPLRNTEAFF.

This chain joins TRBV7-9 and TRBJ2-2; D is tentatively TRBD1 or TRBD2 (5 bases each). Trimming cost V 4 bases and J 7 bases, with 13 bases left between them. This CDR3 is built from 14 residues. Germline lookup yields CDR1 SEHNR and CDR2 FQNEAQ (reference sequence). The CDR3 sequence is CASSSPTADGELFF. For the CDR3, the DNA is TGTGCCAGCAGCTCCCCGACAGCGGACGGGGAGCTGTTTTTT.

The chain employs TRBV6-1 and TRBJ2-3; 9 bases fit TRBD2. Germline V gene data show CDR1 as MNHNS and CDR2 as SASEGT. V gave up 9 bases and J gave up 1 base; unmatched junction bases: 5. The CDR3 loop spans 14 amino acids. The DNA for the CDR3 is TGTGCCAGTCGGGCTAGCGGGGGCACAGATACGCAGTATTTT. Amino acids: CASRASGGTDTQYF.

The chain links TRBV9 to TRBJ1-1, with D possibly TRBD1 on 5 matching bases. Germline loops: CDR1 SGDLS, CDR2 YYNGEE. V was trimmed by 4 bases and J by 9 bases, leaving 16 bases between them. This CDR3 is built from 13 residues. For the CDR3, the DNA is TGTGCCAGCAGCCGGGGCCTCGCAGGACAAGCTTTCTTT. Its translation: CASSRGLAGQAFF.

V and J are TRBV5-8 and TRBJ2-3; D gene ambiguous. V was shortened by 4 bases and J by 3 bases, with 6 bases between the two germline ends. The length of the CDR3 is 12 residues. CDR1 SGHTS and CDR2 YDEGEE come from the germline V gene. CDR3 coding DNA: TGTGCCAGCAGCGTGAGGACAGATACGCAGTATTTT. Translation: CASSVRTDTQYF.

This clone was detected only once. J is TRBJ1-2 and V is TRBV5-6; TRBD1 is a possible D gene (5 bases). V dropped 4 bases and J dropped 4 bases, with 11 bases sitting between them. CDR3 size: 13 residues. CDR1 is SGHDT and CDR2 is YYEEEE in the germline V gene. The CDR3 DNA follows: TGTGCCAGCAGCGTATCTCAGGGCTATGGCTACACCTTC. Translation: CASSVSQGYGYTF.

The chain is built from TRBV5-1 and TRBJ2-7; 7 positions match TRBD1. The germline CDR1 and CDR2 sequences are SGHRS and YFSETQ. J lost 4 bases, V lost 0 bases, and 10 bases had no gene match. This CDR3 spans 16 amino acids. CDR3 region: CASSLASETGLYEQYF. DNA of the CDR3: TGCGCCAGCAGCTTGGCCAGCGAGACAGGGTTGTACGAGCAGTACTTC.

J is TRBJ1-2 and V is TRBV2; 7 nucleotides line up with TRBD1. Per the germline V gene, CDR1 is SNHLY and CDR2 is FYNNEI. The CDR3 runs 17 residues. After removal of 7 bases from V and 1 base from J, the junction contained 15 bases not matched to a gene. The CDR3 reads CASTYNNIGTDNYGYTF. The CDR3 DNA is TGTGCCAGCACCTATAACAATATCGGGACAGATAACTATGGCTACACCTTC.

V is TRBV18 and J is TRBJ2-7; D is possibly TRBD1 (6 bases). This CDR3 contains 14 residues. V was cut by 5 bases and J by 4 bases, with 15 bases left in between. Germline V gene sequence: CDR1 KGHSH, CDR2 LQKENI. CDR3 in DNA: TGTGCCAGCTCAAGGGCAGGGGATGTGTACGAGCAGTACGTC. It is translated as CASSRAGDVYEQYV.

The chain carries TRBV21-1 and TRBJ2-7; the DNA was not compared with TRBD2, the D call given in the table. TRBV21-1 is reported as a pseudogene. This CDR3 has 11 residues. CDR3 sequence reads: CASQSLNEQYF. The DNA for the CDR3 is TGTGCCAGCCAAAGCCTGAACGAGCAGTACTTC.

This chain links TRBV6-5 with TRBJ2-1; possible D gene TRBD2, 6 bases. Trimming pared 2 bases from V and 7 bases from J, leaving 12 bases between. This CDR3 region has 14 residues. Germline V gene sequence: CDR1 MNHEY, CDR2 SVGAGI. CDR3 sequence: CASSYAAGPNEQFF. The CDR3 DNA reads TGTGCCAGCAGTTACGCGGCGGGGCCGAATGAGCAGTTCTTC.

The chain uses TRBV6-6 and TRBJ1-1, with 7 bases identical to TRBD1. Germline trimming cut 8 bases from V and 3 bases from J; bases unmatched to any gene: 6. CDR1 and CDR2 (germline): MNHNY, SVGAGI (reference sequence). The CDR3 is 13 residues long. The CDR3 region has the DNA TGTGCCAGCCTCAACAGGGGTTACACTGAAGCTTTCTTT. The encoded protein is CASLNRGYTEAFF.

The chain links TRBV30 to TRBJ1-5, with TRBD1 matching 7 bases. In germline, CDR1 is GTSNPN, CDR2 SVGIG (reference sequence). Germline trimming cut 0 bases from V and 7 bases from J; bases unmatched to any gene: 6. The CDR3 consists of 14 residues. CDR3 sequence reads: CAWSVGGGGQPQHF. The CDR3 coding sequence is TGTGCCTGGAGTGTAGGAGGGGGCGGACAGCCCCAGCATTTT. The full variable domain, in which reference TRBV30 and TRBJ1-5 provide the parts outside the CDR3, is SQTIHQWPATLVQPVGSPLSLECTVEGTSNPNLYWYRQAAGRGLQLLFYSVGIGQISSEVPQNLSASRPQDRQFILSSKKLLLSDSGFYLCAWSVGGGGQPQHFGDGTRLSIL.

This clone was seen more than once but under ten times. The chain employs TRBV19 and TRBJ1-2; D is undetermined. V lost 3 bases to trimming and J lost 5 bases, with 7 bases between them. The germline V gene has CDR1 LNHDA and CDR2 SQIVND (reference sequence). This CDR3 spans 12 amino acids. In DNA form, the CDR3 reads TGTGCCAGTAGTATGAGGGTATATGGCTACACCTTC. This encodes CASSMRVYGYTF.

The rearrangement uses TRBV7-9 and TRBJ1-2; D is ambiguous. The V end was cut by 5 bases, the J end by 8 bases, with 12 bases between. There are 12 residues in the CDR3. Germline CDR1 is SEHNR and CDR2 is FQNEAQ (reference sequence). The CDR3 loop is CASSHRPGGYTF. The DNA for the CDR3 is TGTGCCAGCAGCCACCGCCCGGGGGGCTACACCTTC.

The V call is TRBV10-3, the J call TRBJ2-3; D possibly matches TRBD1 or TRBD2 (6 bases each). This CDR3 is built from 17 residues. Germline-derived CDR1 and CDR2 are ENHRY and SYGVKD. Trimming shortened V by 3 bases and J by 2 bases, and 18 bases separated the two germline ends. The CDR3 region has the DNA TGTGCCATCAGTGACCCGAAGAGGGGGGAAGACACAGATACGCAGTATTTT. It encodes CAISDPKRGEDTDTQYF.

The chain links TRBV7-6 to TRBJ2-7, with D hard to call. Germline assignment: CDR1 SGHVS and CDR2 FNYEAQ. The CDR3 has 13 amino acids. Trimming removed 4 bases at V and 3 bases at J, with 10 bases between. The CDR3 is CASSSGPHYEQYV. The CDR3 nucleotides are TGTGCCAGCAGCTCTGGACCTCACTACGAGCAGTACGTC.

J is TRBJ1-6 and V is TRBV27; D not certain. This CDR3 has 13 amino acids. V lost 6 bases to trimming and J lost 6 bases, with 9 bases between them. Looked up from germline, CDR1 is MNHEY and CDR2 is SMNVEV (reference sequence). CDR3 in DNA: TGTGCCAGCAGCTGGGCAACTAATTCACCCCTCCACTTT. Its protein is CASSWATNSPLHF.